This entry lists 23 T cell receptor beta chains sequenced from one sample in a study of cytomegalovirus exposure and HLA in healthy donors. 13 Jbeta primers and 60 Vbeta primers were used for the PCR. Sequencing was performed with immunoSEQ multiplex PCR; in TCRdb, only in-frame clones are kept and a portion is missing. The sample yields about 110,000 clones, over 70% seen once. Sequencing input: PBMCs. The source of these receptors is a male donor in good health and CMV-seropositive.

The V and J genes are TRBV5-1 and TRBJ2-7; 9 bases fit TRBD1. Per the germline V gene, CDR1 is SGHRS and CDR2 is YFSETQ. Trimming took 4 bases from V and 5 from J; bases not matched to a gene: 10. The CDR3 spans 15 residues. The CDR3 sequence is CASSGGQGKSHEQYF. In DNA, the CDR3 is TGCGCCAGCAGCGGTGGACAGGGGAAGTCCCACGAGCAGTACTTC.

The chain couples TRBV2 to TRBJ1-4; no firm D call. This CDR3 spans 14 amino acids. The V gene lost 6 bases and the J gene lost 3 bases, with 11 bases spanning the gap. Germline CDR1 is SNHLY and CDR2 is FYNNEI. CDR3 sequence (DNA): TGTGCCAGCAGGGAGGGAACGGCTAATGAAAAACTGTTTTTT. Its translation: CASREGTANEKLFF.

This clone occurred a few times. A read error may account for a junction end that differs from germline. V gene TRBV19 combines with J gene TRBJ1-5; the D gene is possibly TRBD1 (5 bases). This CDR3 contains 13 residues. CDR1 is LNHDA, CDR2 SQIVND, per germline (reference sequence). CDR3 nucleotides: TGTGCCAGTAGTAGGGGCCGGGCTGCGCCCCAGAATTTT. Protein sequence: CASSRGRAAPQNF.

The chain combines TRBV29-1 with TRBJ1-2, with no clear D. CDR1 and CDR2 (germline): SQVTM, ANQGSEA. This CDR3 region has 14 residues. V lost 1 base and J 4 bases, leaving 13 bases between the germline ends. CDR3 bases: TGCAGCGTTGAAGTTGGCAGTATCTTCTATGGCTACACCTTC. Translated, it gives CSVEVGSIFYGYTF.

The chain couples TRBV15 to TRBJ1-6, with no clear D. V was trimmed by 0 bases and J by 9 bases, leaving 15 bases between them. The CDR3 extends over 16 amino acids. The germline V gene has CDR1 LNHNV and CDR2 YYDKDF (reference sequence). CDR3 residues: CATSRDRGPKSSPLHF. CDR3 nucleotide sequence: TGTGCCACCAGCAGAGATAGAGGGCCCAAGAGTTCACCCCTCCACTTT.

V gene TRBV10-3 combines with J gene TRBJ2-7; 9 bases fit TRBD1. Germline assignment: CDR1 ENHRY and CDR2 SYGVKD. Unmatched junction bases numbered 12, after V lost 8 bases and J lost 7 bases. This CDR3 has 14 residues. CDR3 sequence: CAISETGTGLEQYF. In DNA, the CDR3 is TGTGCCATCTCGGAAACCGGGACAGGGCTTGAGCAGTACTTC.

This clone showed up just a few times. The chain links TRBV29-1 to TRBJ2-3; no reliable D call. With 7 bases removed from V and 3 bases from J, the gap between germline ends came to 11 bases. Germline V gene data show CDR1 as SQVTM and CDR2 as ANQGSEA. The CDR3 covers 12 residues. In nucleotides, the CDR3 is TGCAGCGGGCGGATGGGTACAGATACGCAGTATTTT. This encodes CSGRMGTDTQYF.

This rearrangement joins TRBV30 to TRBJ1-4, with unresolved D. The CDR3 contains 14 residues. V gave up 0 bases and J gave up 0 bases, with 5 bases separating them. Germline V gene data show CDR1 as GTSNPN and CDR2 as SVGIG (reference sequence). The CDR3 loop reads CAWSVTATNEKLFF. As DNA, the CDR3 is TGTGCCTGGAGTGTGACTGCAACTAATGAAAAACTGTTTTTT.

The rearrangement joins TRBV7-2 to TRBJ2-1; 9 positions match TRBD1. J was trimmed by 7 bases and V by 0 bases; bases with no gene match: 7. Germline assignment: CDR1 SGHTA and CDR2 FQGNSA. This CDR3 has 16 residues. The CDR3 nucleotides read TGTGCCAGCAGCTTAGCGACAGGGGGGGGCCGGAATGAGCAGTTCTTC. Translation: CASSLATGGGRNEQFF.

This clone has a single count. The chain links TRBV7-2 to TRBJ2-7; D is possibly TRBD1 (6 bases). V was pared by 1 base and J by 2 bases, with 12 bases between. Germline V lookup: CDR1 SGHTA, CDR2 FQGNSA. The CDR3 runs 15 residues. The CDR3 DNA reads as TGTGCCAGCAGCTTAGGATGGGACAAGACCTACGAGCAGTACTTC. This codes for CASSLGWDKTYEQYF.

This chain joins TRBV9 and TRBJ2-3; 11 nucleotides agree with TRBD1. V lost 0 bases, J lost 4 bases, and 4 bases stayed unmatched. Looked up from germline, CDR1 is SGDLS and CDR2 is YYNGEE. This CDR3 has 16 residues. The CDR3 loop reads CASSVGPGQGADTQYF. The DNA of the CDR3 is TGTGCCAGCAGCGTAGGACCGGGACAGGGGGCAGATACGCAGTATTTT.

The chain joins TRBV6-5 to TRBJ1-5; no clear D. V was clipped by 6 bases and J by 0 bases, with 12 bases between them. The CDR3 contains 15 residues. CDR1 is MNHEY and CDR2 is SVGAGI in the germline V gene. The CDR3 is CASRPTHFSNQPQHF. The CDR3 region has the DNA TGTGCCAGCAGGCCGACTCACTTTAGCAATCAGCCCCAGCATTTT.

The V call is TRBV5-1, the J call TRBJ2-5; a weak D match, TRBD1 (6 bases). Germline CDR1 reads SGHRS; CDR2 reads YFSETQ. The CDR3 is 14 amino acids. Trimming shortened V by 5 bases and J by 5 bases, and 16 bases separated the two germline ends. CDR3 nucleotides: TGCGCCAGCAGTTTTTCAGGGGTTGGTGAGACCCAGTACTTC. Translation: CASSFSGVGETQYF.

This sequence joins TRBV30 and TRBJ1-1, with D tentatively TRBD1 (6 bases). Germline-derived CDR1 and CDR2 are GTSNPN and SVGIG (reference sequence). The CDR3 extends over 14 amino acids. The ends were cut back, 3 bases at V and 1 base at J, with 12 bases in the middle. The chain's CDR3 is CAWSWGTTNTEAFF. The CDR3 DNA sequence: TGTGCCTGGAGCTGGGGGACAACGAACACTGAAGCTTTCTTT.

V is TRBV7-2 and J is TRBJ2-1; 10 bases line up with TRBD2. The V and J ends lost 2 bases and 15 bases, in that order; junction bases with no gene match: 10. Per germline, CDR1 SGHTA and CDR2 FQGNSA. The CDR3 covers 14 residues. This chain's CDR3 is CASSLQSSGSGAFF. In DNA form, the CDR3 reads TGTGCCAGCAGCTTACAGTCTAGCGGGAGTGGGGCGTTCTTC.

The chain employs TRBV19 and TRBJ2-2, with D perhaps matching TRBD2 (6 bases). Germline V gives CDR1 LNHDA, CDR2 SQIVND (reference sequence). The V end lost 6 bases, the J end lost 4 bases, and 12 bases lay between the germline ends. CDR3 size: 14 residues. DNA of the CDR3: TGTGCCAGTAGATCGACCGGGGGCACCGGGGAGCTGTTTTTT. Translated, it gives CASRSTGGTGELFF.

CDR3 residues: CASSPGTGGYNEQFF. Here the CDR3 DNA reads TGTGCCAGCAGTCCGGGGACAGGGGGCTACAATGAGCAGTTCTTC. The chain has TRBV27 and TRBJ2-1; 11 nucleotides match TRBD1. Germline V gene sequence: CDR1 MNHEY, CDR2 SMNVEV (reference sequence). V shed 5 bases, J shed 3 bases, and the junction held 3 bases outside the gene matches. This CDR3 contains 15 residues.

The chain recombines TRBV28 with TRBJ1-2; maybe TRBD1 (5 bases). The CDR3 contains 14 residues. Trimming took 1 base from V and 4 from J, leaving 10 bases between them. In germline, CDR1 is MDHEN, CDR2 SYDVKM. Written as DNA, the CDR3 is TGTGCCAGCAGTTTATCGGGCAGGGTCTATGGCTACACCTTC. It is translated as CASSLSGRVYGYTF.

The rearrangement uses TRBV5-4 and TRBJ2-7, with 7 bases lining up with TRBD1. This CDR3 has 14 amino acids. The germline gives CDR1 SGHNT, CDR2 YYREEE (reference sequence). J was trimmed by 6 bases and V by 3 bases; bases with no gene match: 9. CDR3 sequence (DNA): TGTGCCAGCAGCTGGGCCTCCCCAGGGGGCGAGCAGTACTTC. Translated: CASSWASPGGEQYF. Combining the CDR3 with reference TRBV5-4 and TRBJ2-7 gives the whole variable domain ETGVTQSPTHLIKTRGQQVTLRCSSQSGHNTVSWYQQALGQGPQFIFQYYREEENGRGNFPPRFSGLQFPNYSSELNVNALELDDSALYLCASSWASPGGEQYFGPGTRLTVT.

The J gene is TRBJ2-3, the V gene TRBV7-9, with D maybe TRBD2 (6 bases). Trimming stripped 5 bases from V and 0 bases from J, with 15 bases between. This CDR3 has 16 amino acids. Germline V lookup: CDR1 SEHNR, CDR2 FQNEAQ (reference sequence). The CDR3 sequence: CASSPSAGTSTDTQYF. CDR3 in DNA: TGTGCCAGCAGCCCCTCGGCGGGGACTAGCACAGATACGCAGTATTTT.

The V gene is TRBV29-1, the J gene TRBJ1-1; the D gene is possibly TRBD1 (6 bases). This CDR3 region has 12 residues. Germline V lookup: CDR1 SQVTM, CDR2 ANQGSEA. The V and J ends lost 4 bases and 7 bases respectively, with 13 bases between them. The CDR3 DNA reads as TGCAGCGTTGTTCTGGGGGCGAGTGAAGCTTTCTTT. Its protein is CSVVLGASEAFF.

The V gene is TRBV25-1, the J gene TRBJ1-5; D unresolved. The CDR3 consists of 15 residues. The germline gives CDR1 MGHDK, CDR2 SYGVNS. Trimming shortened V by 2 bases and J by 0 bases, and 8 bases separated the two germline ends. This CDR3 reads CASSEGGLSNQPQHF. As DNA, the CDR3 is TGTGCCAGCAGTGAAGGCGGGCTTAGCAATCAGCCCCAGCATTTT. Supplemented by reference TRBV25-1 and TRBJ1-5, the full variable domain reads EADIYQTPRYLVIGTGKKITLECSQTMGHDKMYWYQQDPGMELHLIHYSYGVNSTEKGDLSSESTVSRIRTEHFPLTLESARPSHTSQYLCASSEGGLSNQPQHFGDGTRLSIL.

The chain links TRBV25-1 to TRBJ1-5; the match to TRBD1 covers 10 bases. CDR3 length: 14 amino acids. CDR1 MGHDK and CDR2 SYGVNS come from the germline V gene. The trim removed 9 bases at V and 5 bases at J, leaving 7 bases unmatched. The CDR3: CARNPGTGDQPQHF. CDR3 DNA: TGTGCCAGAAACCCTGGGACAGGGGATCAGCCCCAGCATTTT.